Sequencing of this T cell receptor beta chain was carried out in a study of neurological immune-mediated disorders. Trimming stripped 0 bases from V and 3 bases from J, with 9 bases between. Per germline, CDR1 SGHRS and CDR2 YFSETQ. This CDR3 comprises 15 residues. From the 5' RACE reads, TCRdb called clonotypes with MiXCR, one entry per CDR3 protein. Here the sample spans about 66,000 distinct CDR3 sequences, under 3.5% being singletons. The study's findings and limits: Among 34 multiple sclerosis patients, phylogenetic grouping put the repertoires of 18 into a single related-CDR3 cluster, a possible signature.

This clonotype was seen many times. What it binds is not known. V usage is TRBV5-1 and J usage is TRBJ2-2, with D hard to call. Sample: PBMCs. The receptor comes from a man aged 35-49 years with multiple sclerosis. This CDR3 reads CASSLGLRDTGELFF. The CDR3 DNA is TGCGCCAGCAGCTTGGGTCTCAGAGACACCGGGGAGCTGTTTTTT. Complete variable domain (other parts from reference TRBV5-1 and TRBJ2-2): KAGVTQTPRYLIKTRGQQVTLSCSPISGHRSVSWYQQTPGQGLQFLFEYFSETQRNKGNFPGRFSGRQFSNSRSEMNVSTLELGDSALYLCASSLGLRDTGELFFGEGSRLTVL.